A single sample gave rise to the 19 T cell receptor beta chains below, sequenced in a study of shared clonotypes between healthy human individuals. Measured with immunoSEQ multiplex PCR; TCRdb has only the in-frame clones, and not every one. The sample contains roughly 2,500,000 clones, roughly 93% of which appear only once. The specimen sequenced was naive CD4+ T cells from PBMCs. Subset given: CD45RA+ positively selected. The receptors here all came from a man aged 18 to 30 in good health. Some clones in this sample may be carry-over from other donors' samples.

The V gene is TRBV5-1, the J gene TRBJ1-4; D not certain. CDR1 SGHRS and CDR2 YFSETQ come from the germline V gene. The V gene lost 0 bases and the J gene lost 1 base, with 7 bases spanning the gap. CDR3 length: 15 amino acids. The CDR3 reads CASSLASVTNEKLFF. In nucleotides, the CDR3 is TGCGCCAGCAGCTTGGCCTCAGTAACTAATGAAAAACTGTTTTTT.

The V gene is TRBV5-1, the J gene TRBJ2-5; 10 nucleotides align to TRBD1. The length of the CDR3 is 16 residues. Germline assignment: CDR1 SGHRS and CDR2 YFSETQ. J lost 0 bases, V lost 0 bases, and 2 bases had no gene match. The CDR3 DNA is TGCGCCAGCAGCTTGGGACAGGGGGCGCACCAAGAGACCCAGTACTTC. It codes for CASSLGQGAHQETQYF.

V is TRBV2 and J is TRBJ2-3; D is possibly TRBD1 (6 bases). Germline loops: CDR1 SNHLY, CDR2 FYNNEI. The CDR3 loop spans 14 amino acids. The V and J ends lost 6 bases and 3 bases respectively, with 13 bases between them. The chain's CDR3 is CASRFTGITDTQYF. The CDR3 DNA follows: TGTGCCAGCAGGTTTACAGGGATTACAGATACGCAGTATTTT.

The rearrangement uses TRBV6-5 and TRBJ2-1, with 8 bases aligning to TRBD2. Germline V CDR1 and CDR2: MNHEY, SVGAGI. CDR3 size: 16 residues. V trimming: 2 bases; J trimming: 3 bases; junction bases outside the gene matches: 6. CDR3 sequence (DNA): TGTGCCAGCAGTTACGAGCGGGAGTGGAGCTACAATGAGCAGTTCTTC. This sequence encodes CASSYEREWSYNEQFF.

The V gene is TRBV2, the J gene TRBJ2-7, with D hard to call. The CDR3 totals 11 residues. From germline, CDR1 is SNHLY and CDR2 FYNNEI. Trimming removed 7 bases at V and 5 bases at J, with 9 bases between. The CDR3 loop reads CASTLRDEQYF. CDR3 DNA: TGTGCCAGCACCTTACGGGACGAGCAGTACTTC.

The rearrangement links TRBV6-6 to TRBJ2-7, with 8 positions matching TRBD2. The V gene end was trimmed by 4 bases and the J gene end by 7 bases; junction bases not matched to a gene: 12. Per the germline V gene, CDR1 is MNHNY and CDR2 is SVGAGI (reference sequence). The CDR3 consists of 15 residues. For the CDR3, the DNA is TGTGCCAGCAGTTCCCTACTAGCGGCATTATCGGAGCAGTACTTC. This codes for CASSSLLAALSEQYF.

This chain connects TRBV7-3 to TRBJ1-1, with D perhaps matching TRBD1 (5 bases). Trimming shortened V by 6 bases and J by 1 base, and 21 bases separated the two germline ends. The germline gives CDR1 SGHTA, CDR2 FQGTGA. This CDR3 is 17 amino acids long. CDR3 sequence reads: CASRGTGARTKNTEAFF. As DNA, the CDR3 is TGTGCCAGCAGGGGAACCGGAGCCAGGACAAAGAACACTGAAGCTTTCTTT.

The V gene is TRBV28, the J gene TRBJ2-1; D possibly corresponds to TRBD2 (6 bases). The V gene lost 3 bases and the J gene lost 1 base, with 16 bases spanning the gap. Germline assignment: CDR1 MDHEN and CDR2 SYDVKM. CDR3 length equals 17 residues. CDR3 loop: CASSLRASARSYNEQFF. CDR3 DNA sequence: TGTGCCAGCAGTTTGAGGGCTAGCGCCAGGTCCTACAATGAGCAGTTCTTC.

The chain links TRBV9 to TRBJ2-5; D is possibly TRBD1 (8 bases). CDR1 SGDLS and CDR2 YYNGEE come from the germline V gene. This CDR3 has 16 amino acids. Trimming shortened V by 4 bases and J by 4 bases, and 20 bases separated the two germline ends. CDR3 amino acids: CASSPGEGGTGETQYF. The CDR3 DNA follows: TGTGCCAGCAGCCCTGGGGAGGGGGGGACAGGAGAGACCCAGTACTTC.

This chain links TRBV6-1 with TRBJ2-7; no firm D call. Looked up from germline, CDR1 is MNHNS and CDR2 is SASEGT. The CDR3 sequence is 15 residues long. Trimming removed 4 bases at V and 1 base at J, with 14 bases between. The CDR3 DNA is TGTGCCAGCAGTGCCCCTTGGGTCCCTTCCTACGAGCAGTACTTC. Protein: CASSAPWVPSYEQYF.

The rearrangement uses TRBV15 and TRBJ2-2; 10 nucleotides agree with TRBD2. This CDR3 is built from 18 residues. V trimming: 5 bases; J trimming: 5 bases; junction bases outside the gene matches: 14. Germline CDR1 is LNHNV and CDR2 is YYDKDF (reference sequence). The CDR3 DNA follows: TGTGCCACCAGCGTCCGAGAGGACAAGCGGGAGGGTACCGGGGAGCTGTTTTTT. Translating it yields CATSVREDKREGTGELFF.

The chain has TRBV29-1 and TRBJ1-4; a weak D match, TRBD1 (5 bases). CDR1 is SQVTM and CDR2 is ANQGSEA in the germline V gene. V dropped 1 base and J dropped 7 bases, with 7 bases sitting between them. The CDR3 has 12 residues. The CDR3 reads CSVEGGGEKLFF. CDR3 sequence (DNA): TGCAGCGTTGAAGGGGGGGGTGAAAAACTGTTTTTT.

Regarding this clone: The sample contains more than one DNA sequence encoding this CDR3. Here the CDR3 DNA reads TGTGCCAGCAGTTACTCGCGACAGGGCGAAGGCTACACCTTC. Protein: CASSYSRQGEGYTF. V is TRBV6-6 and J is TRBJ1-2; 7 bases match TRBD1. The CDR3 has 14 amino acids. The germline gives CDR1 MNHNY, CDR2 SVGAGI (reference sequence). V shed 0 bases, J shed 8 bases, and the junction held 6 bases outside the gene matches.

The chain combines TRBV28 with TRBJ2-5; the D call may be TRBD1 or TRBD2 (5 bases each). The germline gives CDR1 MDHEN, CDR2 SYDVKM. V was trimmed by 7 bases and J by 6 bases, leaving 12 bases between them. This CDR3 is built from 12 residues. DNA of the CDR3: TGTGCCAGCAACGGGGCTTGGAAGACCCAGTACTTC. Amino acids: CASNGAWKTQYF.

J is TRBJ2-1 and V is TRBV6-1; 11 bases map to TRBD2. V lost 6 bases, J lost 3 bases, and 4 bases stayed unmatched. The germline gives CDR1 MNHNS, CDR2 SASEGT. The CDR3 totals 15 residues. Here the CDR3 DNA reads TGTGCCAGCAGCGAGACTAGCGGGATCTACAATGAGCAGTTCTTC. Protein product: CASSETSGIYNEQFF.

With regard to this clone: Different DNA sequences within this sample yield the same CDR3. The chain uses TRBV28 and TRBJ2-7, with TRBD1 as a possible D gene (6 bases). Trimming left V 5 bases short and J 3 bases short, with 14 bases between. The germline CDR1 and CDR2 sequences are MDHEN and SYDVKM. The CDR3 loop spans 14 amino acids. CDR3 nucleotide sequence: TGTGCCAGCAGTCTACCACAGGGAAACTACGAGCAGTACTTC. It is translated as CASSLPQGNYEQYF.

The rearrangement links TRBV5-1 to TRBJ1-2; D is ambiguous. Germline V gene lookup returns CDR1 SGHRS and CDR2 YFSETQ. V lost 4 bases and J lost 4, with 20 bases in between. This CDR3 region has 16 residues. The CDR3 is CASSQVGSGNIYGYTF. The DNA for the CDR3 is TGCGCCAGCAGCCAGGTTGGAAGTGGGAATATCTATGGCTACACCTTC.

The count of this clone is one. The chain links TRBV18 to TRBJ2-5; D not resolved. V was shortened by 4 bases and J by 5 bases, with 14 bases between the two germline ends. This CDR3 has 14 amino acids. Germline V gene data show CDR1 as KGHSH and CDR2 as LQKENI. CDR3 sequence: CASSLVGLGETQYF. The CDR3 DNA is TGTGCCAGCTCACTCGTGGGTCTCGGGGAGACCCAGTACTTC.

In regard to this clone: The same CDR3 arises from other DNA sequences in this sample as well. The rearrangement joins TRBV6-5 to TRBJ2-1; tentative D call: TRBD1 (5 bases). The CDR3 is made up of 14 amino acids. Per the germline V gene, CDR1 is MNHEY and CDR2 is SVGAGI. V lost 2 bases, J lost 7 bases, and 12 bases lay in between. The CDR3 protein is CASSYGQGRNEQFF. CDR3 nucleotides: TGTGCCAGCAGTTACGGCCAGGGAAGGAATGAGCAGTTCTTC.